One sample yielded the 8 T cell receptor beta chains listed below, sequenced in a study of blood T cell repertoires in COVID-19. Profiling relied on immunoSEQ multiplex PCR, and the TCRdb table lists in-frame clones only, not all of them. The table lists some 350,000 clones, around 87% of them singletons. The specimen was peripheral blood. These receptor sequences come from a woman between 50 and 59 years old with COVID-19, enrolled during active disease.

Only one count was recorded for this clone. The chain joins TRBV6-5 to TRBJ2-7, with TRBD2 matching over 7 bases. There are 13 residues in the CDR3. V dropped 6 bases and J dropped 6; count of bases not matched to a gene: 8. Germline-derived CDR1 and CDR2 are MNHEY and SVGAGI. CDR3 sequence (DNA): TGTGCCAGCAGAAGTGGCGGGAGAGCCGAGCAGTACTTC. This sequence encodes CASRSGGRAEQYF.

This chain joins TRBV5-1 and TRBJ2-7; D is unresolved. The CDR3 is made up of 16 amino acids. Trimming stripped 0 bases from V and 1 base from J, with 14 bases between. CDR1 and CDR2 (germline): SGHRS, YFSETQ. Here the CDR3 reads CASSLVSPIQSYEQYF. CDR3 bases: TGCGCCAGCAGCTTGGTATCACCGATCCAGTCCTACGAGCAGTACTTC. Full variable domain (outside the CDR3, taken from reference TRBV5-1 and TRBJ2-7): KAGVTQTPRYLIKTRGQQVTLSCSPISGHRSVSWYQQTPGQGLQFLFEYFSETQRNKGNFPGRFSGRQFSNSRSEMNVSTLELGDSALYLCASSLVSPIQSYEQYFGPGTRLTVT.

This clone was counted once. The rearrangement joins TRBV27 to TRBJ2-3; 7 nucleotides line up with TRBD1. CDR1 and CDR2 from the germline V gene are MNHEY and SMNVEV (reference sequence). V lost 3 bases, J lost 3 bases, and 6 bases stayed unmatched. This CDR3 has 15 residues. Here the CDR3 DNA reads TGTGCCAGCAGTTTTCGACAGGGAACGACAGATACGCAGTATTTT. Translating gives CASSFRQGTTDTQYF.

The chain carries TRBV30 and TRBJ1-1, with D perhaps TRBD1 (5 bases). This CDR3 is 12 amino acids long. The germline V gene encodes CDR1 GTSNPN and CDR2 SVGIG (reference sequence). Trimming cost V 5 bases and J 8 bases, with 15 bases left between them. The CDR3 DNA sequence: TGTGCCTGGGATAATAACAGGAGAGAAGCTTTCTTT. Residues: CAWDNNRREAFF.

The table lists this clone with a count of one. The chain links TRBV7-2 to TRBJ2-3; TRBD2 agrees at 8 bases. V shed 4 bases and J 2 bases; nucleotides not matched to a gene: 14. Germline CDR1 is SGHTA and CDR2 is FQGNSA. The CDR3 has 18 residues. Here the CDR3 reads CASSSGWREASHTDTQYF. CDR3 nucleotides: TGTGCCAGCAGCTCCGGATGGCGGGAGGCGAGCCACACAGATACGCAGTATTTT.

V usage is TRBV30 and J usage is TRBJ1-5; possibly TRBD1 for D (5 bases). Germline values: CDR1 GTSNPN, CDR2 SVGIG (reference sequence). The V end lost 1 base, the J end lost 1 base, and 17 bases lay between the germline ends. The CDR3 length is 17 residues. The CDR3: CAWSADMTPASNQPQHF. In DNA form, the CDR3 reads TGTGCCTGGAGTGCGGACATGACTCCAGCAAGCAATCAGCCCCAGCATTTT.

The genes are TRBV30 and TRBJ2-1; 11 positions agree with TRBD2. Germline values: CDR1 GTSNPN, CDR2 SVGIG (reference sequence). The J segment lost 9 bases and the V segment lost 0 bases, leaving 10 bases of the junction unmatched. The CDR3 runs 16 residues. CDR3 protein: CAWSVRSSGRSSEQFF. As DNA, the CDR3 is TGTGCCTGGAGTGTACGGTCTAGCGGGAGGTCTAGTGAGCAGTTCTTC.

The chain employs TRBV19 and TRBJ1-1; D perhaps matches TRBD1 (5 bases). The CDR3 extends over 14 amino acids. The germline V gene has CDR1 LNHDA and CDR2 SQIVND (reference sequence). Trimming pared 7 bases from V and 1 base from J, leaving 13 bases between. The CDR3 DNA is TGTGCCAGTAATCACGGGGGAGGGAACACTGAAGCTTTCTTT. Protein: CASNHGGGNTEAFF.